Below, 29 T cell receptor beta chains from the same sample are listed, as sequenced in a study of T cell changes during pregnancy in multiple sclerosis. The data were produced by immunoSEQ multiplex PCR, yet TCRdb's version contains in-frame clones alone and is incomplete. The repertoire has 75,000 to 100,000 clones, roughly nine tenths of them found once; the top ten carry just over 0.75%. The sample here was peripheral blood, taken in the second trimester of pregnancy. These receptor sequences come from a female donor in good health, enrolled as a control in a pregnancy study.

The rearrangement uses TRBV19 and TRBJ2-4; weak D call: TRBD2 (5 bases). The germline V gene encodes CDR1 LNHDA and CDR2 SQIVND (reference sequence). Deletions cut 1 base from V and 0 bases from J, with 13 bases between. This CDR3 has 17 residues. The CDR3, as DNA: TGTGCCAGTAGTATAGGTCTCCCGAGGGTAGCCAAAAACATTCAGTACTTC. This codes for CASSIGLPRVAKNIQYF.

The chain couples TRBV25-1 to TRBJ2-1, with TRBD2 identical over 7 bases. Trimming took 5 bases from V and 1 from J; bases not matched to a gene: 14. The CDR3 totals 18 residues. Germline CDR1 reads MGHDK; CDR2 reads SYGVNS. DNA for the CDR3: TGTGCCAGCAGTCCTAGAGGCGGGGACTACCCTTCCTACAATGAGCAGTTCTTC. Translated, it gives CASSPRGGDYPSYNEQFF.

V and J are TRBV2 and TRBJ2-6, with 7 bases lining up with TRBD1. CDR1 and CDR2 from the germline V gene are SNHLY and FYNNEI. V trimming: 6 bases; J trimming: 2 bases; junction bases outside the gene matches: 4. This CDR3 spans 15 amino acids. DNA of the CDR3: TGTGCCAGCAGGGGACAGCGCGCTGGGGCCAACGTCCTGACTTTC. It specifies CASRGQRAGANVLTF.

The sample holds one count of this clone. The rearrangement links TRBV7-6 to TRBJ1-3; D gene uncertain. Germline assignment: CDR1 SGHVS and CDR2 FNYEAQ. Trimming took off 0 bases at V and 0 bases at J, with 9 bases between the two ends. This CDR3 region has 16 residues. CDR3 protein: CASSLAQINSGNTIYF. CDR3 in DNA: TGTGCCAGCAGCTTAGCGCAGATTAACTCTGGAAACACCATATATTTT. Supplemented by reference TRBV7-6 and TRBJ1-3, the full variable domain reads GAGVSQSPRYKVTKRGQDVALRCDPISGHVSLYWYRQALGQGPEFLTYFNYEAQQDKSGLPNDRFSAERPEGSISTLTIQRTEQRDSAMYRCASSLAQINSGNTIYFGEGSWLTVV.

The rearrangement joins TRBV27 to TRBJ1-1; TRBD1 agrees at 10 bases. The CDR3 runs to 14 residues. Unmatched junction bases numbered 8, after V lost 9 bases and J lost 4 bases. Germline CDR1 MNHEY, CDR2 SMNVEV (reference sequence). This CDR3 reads CASRDRGLPTEAFF. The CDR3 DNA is TGTGCCAGTAGAGACAGGGGGCTGCCCACTGAAGCTTTCTTT.

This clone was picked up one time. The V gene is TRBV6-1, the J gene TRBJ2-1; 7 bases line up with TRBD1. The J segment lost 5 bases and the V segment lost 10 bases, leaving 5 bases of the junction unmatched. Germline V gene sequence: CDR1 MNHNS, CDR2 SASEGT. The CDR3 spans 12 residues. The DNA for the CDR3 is TGTGCCACCAGGACAGGTAACAATGAGCAGTTCTTC. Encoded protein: CATRTGNNEQFF.

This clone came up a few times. CDR3 nucleotides: TGTGCCAGCAACACGCGGGGAGGGCAATCGGATTCACCCCTCCACTTT. Its protein is CASNTRGGQSDSPLHF. This chain links TRBV2 with TRBJ1-6; D gene uncertain. Trimming left V 7 bases short and J 8 bases short, with 21 bases between. CDR1 is SNHLY, CDR2 FYNNEI, per germline. The CDR3 is made up of 16 amino acids.

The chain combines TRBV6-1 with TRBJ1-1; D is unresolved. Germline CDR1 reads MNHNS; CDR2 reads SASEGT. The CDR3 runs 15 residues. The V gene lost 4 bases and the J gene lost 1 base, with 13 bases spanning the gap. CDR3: CASSALMGRNTEAFF. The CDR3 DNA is TGTGCCAGCAGTGCCCTGATGGGGAGGAACACTGAAGCTTTCTTT.

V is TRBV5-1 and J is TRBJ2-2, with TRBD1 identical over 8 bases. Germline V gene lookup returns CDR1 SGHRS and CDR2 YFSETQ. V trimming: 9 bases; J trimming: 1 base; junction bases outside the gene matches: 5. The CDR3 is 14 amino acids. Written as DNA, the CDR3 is TGCGCCACCGCGGGGACAGGGAACACCGGGGAGCTGTTTTTT. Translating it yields CATAGTGNTGELFF.

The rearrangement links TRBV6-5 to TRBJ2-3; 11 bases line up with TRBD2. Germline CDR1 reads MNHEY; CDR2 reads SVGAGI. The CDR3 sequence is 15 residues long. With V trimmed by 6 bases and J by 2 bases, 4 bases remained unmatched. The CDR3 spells CASSTTSGNTDTQYF. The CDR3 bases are TGTGCCAGCAGCACGACTAGCGGGAACACAGATACGCAGTATTTT.

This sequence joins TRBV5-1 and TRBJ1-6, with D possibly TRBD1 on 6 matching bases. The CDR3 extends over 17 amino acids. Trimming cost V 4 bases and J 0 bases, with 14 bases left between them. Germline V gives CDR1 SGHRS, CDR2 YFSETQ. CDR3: CASSPDRFSSYNSPLHF. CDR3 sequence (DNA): TGCGCCAGCAGCCCCGACAGGTTCAGCTCCTATAATTCACCCCTCCACTTT. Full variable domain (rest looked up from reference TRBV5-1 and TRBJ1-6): KAGVTQTPRYLIKTRGQQVTLSCSPISGHRSVSWYQQTPGQGLQFLFEYFSETQRNKGNFPGRFSGRQFSNSRSEMNVSTLELGDSALYLCASSPDRFSSYNSPLHFGNGTRLTVT.

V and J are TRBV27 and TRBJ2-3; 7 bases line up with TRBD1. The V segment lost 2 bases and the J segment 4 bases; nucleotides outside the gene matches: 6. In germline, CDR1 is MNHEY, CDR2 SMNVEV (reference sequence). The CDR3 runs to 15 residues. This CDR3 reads CASSLQRGRPDTQYF. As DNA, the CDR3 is TGTGCCAGCAGTTTACAGAGGGGGCGACCAGATACGCAGTATTTT.

CDR3 DNA sequence: TGTGCCAGCAGTTTGCGACAGTTCAATCAGCCCCAGCATTTT. Its translation: CASSLRQFNQPQHF. The chain carries TRBV28 and TRBJ1-5, with TRBD1 as a possible D gene (5 bases). Germline CDR1 and CDR2: MDHEN and SYDVKM. Trimming took 3 bases from V and 3 from J, leaving 9 bases between them. The CDR3 is 14 residues long.

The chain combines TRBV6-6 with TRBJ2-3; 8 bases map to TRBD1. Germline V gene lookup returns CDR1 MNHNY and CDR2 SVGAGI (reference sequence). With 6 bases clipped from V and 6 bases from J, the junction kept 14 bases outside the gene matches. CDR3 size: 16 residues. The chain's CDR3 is CASSPTRQGSLDTQYF. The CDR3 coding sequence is TGTGCCAGCAGCCCGACTCGACAGGGGTCCTTGGATACGCAGTATTTT.

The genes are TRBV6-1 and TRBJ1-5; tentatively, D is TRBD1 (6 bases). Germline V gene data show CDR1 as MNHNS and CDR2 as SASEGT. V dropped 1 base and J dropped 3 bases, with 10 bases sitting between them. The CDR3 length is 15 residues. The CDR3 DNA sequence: TGTGCCAGCAGTGAAGGGACAGACTTCAATCAGCCCCAGCATTTT. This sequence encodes CASSEGTDFNQPQHF.

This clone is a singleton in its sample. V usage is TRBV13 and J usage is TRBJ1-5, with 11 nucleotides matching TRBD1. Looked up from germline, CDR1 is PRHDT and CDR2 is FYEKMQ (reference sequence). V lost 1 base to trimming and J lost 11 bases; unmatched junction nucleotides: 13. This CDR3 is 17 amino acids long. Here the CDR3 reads CASSLEAGQGGRGTQHF. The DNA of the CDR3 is TGTGCCAGCAGCTTAGAAGCGGGACAGGGGGGCAGAGGGACCCAGCATTTT.

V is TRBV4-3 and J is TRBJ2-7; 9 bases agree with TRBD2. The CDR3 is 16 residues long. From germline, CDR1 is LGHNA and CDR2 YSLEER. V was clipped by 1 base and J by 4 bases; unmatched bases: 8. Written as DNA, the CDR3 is TGCGCCAGCAGCCAAGGTCCTAGCGGGAAACCTTACGAGCAGTACTTC. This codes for CASSQGPSGKPYEQYF.

This CDR3 is CASSALWTGISNYGYTF. The CDR3 DNA reads as TGTGCCAGCAGCGCGTTGTGGACAGGGATCTCTAACTATGGCTACACCTTC. The chain has TRBV5-6 and TRBJ1-2; 8 bases match TRBD1. The CDR3 contains 17 residues. CDR1 is SGHDT and CDR2 is YYEEEE in the germline V gene. V was clipped by 4 bases and J by 0 bases; unmatched bases: 11.

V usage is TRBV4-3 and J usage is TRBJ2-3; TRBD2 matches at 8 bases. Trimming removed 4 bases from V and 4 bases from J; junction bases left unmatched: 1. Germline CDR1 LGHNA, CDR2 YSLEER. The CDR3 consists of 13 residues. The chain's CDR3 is CASSPGRADTQYF. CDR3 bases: TGCGCCAGCAGCCCCGGGAGGGCAGATACGCAGTATTTT.

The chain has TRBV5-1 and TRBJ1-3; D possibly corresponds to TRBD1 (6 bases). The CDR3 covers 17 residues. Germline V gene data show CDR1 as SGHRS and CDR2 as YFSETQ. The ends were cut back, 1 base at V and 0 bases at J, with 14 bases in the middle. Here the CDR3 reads CASSLRAGANSGNTIYF. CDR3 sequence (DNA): TGCGCCAGCAGCTTGAGGGCAGGGGCCAACTCTGGAAACACCATATATTTT.

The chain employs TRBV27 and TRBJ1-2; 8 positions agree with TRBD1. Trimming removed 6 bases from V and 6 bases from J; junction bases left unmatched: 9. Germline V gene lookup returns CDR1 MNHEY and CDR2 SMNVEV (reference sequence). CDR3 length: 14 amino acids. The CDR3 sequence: CASRPQGAGDGYTF. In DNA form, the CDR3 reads TGTGCCAGCAGGCCCCAGGGGGCAGGAGATGGCTACACCTTC.

The CDR3 loop is CASSDRGGAGNTIYF. CDR3 bases: TGTGCCAGCAGTGACCGAGGGGGCGCTGGAAACACCATATATTTT. This rearrangement joins TRBV25-1 to TRBJ1-3; 7 bases match TRBD1. Trimming took 3 bases from V and 2 from J; bases not matched to a gene: 4. CDR1 MGHDK and CDR2 SYGVNS come from the germline V gene. This CDR3 is 15 amino acids long.

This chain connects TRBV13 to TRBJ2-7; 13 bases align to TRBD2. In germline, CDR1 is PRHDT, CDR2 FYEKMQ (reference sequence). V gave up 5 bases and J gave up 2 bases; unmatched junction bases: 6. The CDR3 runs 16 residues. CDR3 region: CASSPGLAGAAYEQYF. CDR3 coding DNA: TGTGCCAGCAGCCCTGGACTAGCGGGGGCCGCCTACGAGCAGTACTTC.

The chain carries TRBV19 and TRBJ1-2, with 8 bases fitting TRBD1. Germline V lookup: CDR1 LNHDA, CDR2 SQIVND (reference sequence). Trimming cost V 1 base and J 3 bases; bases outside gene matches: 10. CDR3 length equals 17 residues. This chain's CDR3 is CASSIAPGRGRDYGYTF. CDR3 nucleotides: TGTGCCAGTAGTATAGCCCCCGGCAGGGGGCGAGACTATGGCTACACCTTC.

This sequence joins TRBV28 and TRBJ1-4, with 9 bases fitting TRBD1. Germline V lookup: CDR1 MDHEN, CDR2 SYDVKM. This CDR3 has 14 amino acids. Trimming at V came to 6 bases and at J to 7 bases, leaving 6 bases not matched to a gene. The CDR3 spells CASRAGQGGEKLFF. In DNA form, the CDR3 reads TGTGCCAGCAGAGCGGGACAGGGTGGTGAAAAACTGTTTTTT.

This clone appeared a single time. The CDR3 loop is CASSSTGTGTYEQYF. The CDR3 bases are TGTGCCAGTAGTTCCACCGGGACAGGGACCTACGAGCAGTACTTC. The chain has TRBV19 and TRBJ2-7, with TRBD1 matching 9 bases. The CDR3 extends over 15 amino acids. J lost 2 bases, V lost 5 bases, and 7 bases had no gene match. Germline V gene lookup returns CDR1 LNHDA and CDR2 SQIVND (reference sequence).

The CDR3 is CASSLAAGVGRVTEAFF. The DNA of the CDR3 is TGTGCCAGCAGCTTGGCGGCGGGTGTCGGTAGAGTCACTGAAGCTTTCTTT. V and J are TRBV5-6 and TRBJ1-1; D not resolved. The CDR3 loop spans 17 amino acids. Trimming left V 0 bases short and J 4 bases short, with 19 bases between. Germline CDR1 SGHDT, CDR2 YYEEEE.

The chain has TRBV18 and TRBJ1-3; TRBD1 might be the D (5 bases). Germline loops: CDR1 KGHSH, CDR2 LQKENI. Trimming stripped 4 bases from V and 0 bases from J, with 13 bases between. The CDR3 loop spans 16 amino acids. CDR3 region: CASSRGSAVSGNTIYF. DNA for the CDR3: TGTGCCAGCTCACGGGGCTCGGCTGTCTCTGGAAACACCATATATTTT.

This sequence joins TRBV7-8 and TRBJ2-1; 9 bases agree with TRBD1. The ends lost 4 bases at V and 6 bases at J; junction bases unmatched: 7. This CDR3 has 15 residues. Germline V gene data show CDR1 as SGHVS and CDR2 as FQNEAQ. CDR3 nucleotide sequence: TGTGCCAGCAGCTCCCGGGACAGGGTTTCCAATGAGCAGTTCTTC. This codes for CASSSRDRVSNEQFF.